This T cell receptor beta chain comes out of a study of cytotoxic CD8 clonotypes in ibrutinib-treated CLL. Study results and limitations: Clonality grew at ibrutinib response; at progression, it decreased back toward baseline.

V was clipped by 3 bases and J by 10 bases, with 15 bases between them. Germline lookup yields CDR1 MDHEN and CDR2 SYDVKM. CDR3 length: 13 residues. As to this clone: Its antigen is currently unknown.

Method: immunoSEQ multiplex PCR; TCRdb's copy keeps in-frame clones and lacks some. The sample shows over 120,000 clones, 76% of them seen only once. Sequencing used PBMCs, obtained after 24 months of ibrutinib treatment. The rearrangement uses TRBV28 and TRBJ1-1; D not certain. The sequence was collected from a human donor with chronic lymphocytic leukemia. The CDR3 nucleotides are TGTGCCAGCAGTTTCGGGCAGCCTGTCGGAGCTTTCTTT. Translating gives CASSFGQPVGAFF.